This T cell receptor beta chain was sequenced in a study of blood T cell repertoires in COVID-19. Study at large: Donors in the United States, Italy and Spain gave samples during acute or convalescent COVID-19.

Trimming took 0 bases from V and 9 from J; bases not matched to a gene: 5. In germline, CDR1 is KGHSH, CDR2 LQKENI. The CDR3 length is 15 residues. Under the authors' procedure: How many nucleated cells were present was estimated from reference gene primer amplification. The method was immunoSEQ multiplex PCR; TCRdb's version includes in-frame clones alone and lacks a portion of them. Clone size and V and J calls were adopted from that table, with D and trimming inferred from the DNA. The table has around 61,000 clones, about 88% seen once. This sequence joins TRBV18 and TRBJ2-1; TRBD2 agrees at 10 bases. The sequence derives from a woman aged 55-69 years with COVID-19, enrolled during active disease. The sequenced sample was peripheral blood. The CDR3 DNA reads TGTGCCAGCTCACCACCGAGCGGGGGGGCCTCTGAGCAGTTCTTC. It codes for CASSPPSGGASEQFF.